This record covers a single T cell receptor (beta chain). Investigators divided CD4+ cells into CD45RA+ naive and CD45RA-negative memory subsets. This sample is drawn from a study of shared clonotypes between healthy human individuals. Repertoires were generated with immunoSEQ multiplex PCR, while TCRdb's copy carries only in-frame clones and drops some. The sample holds fewer than 1.8 million clones; about 98.5% are singletons and the top ten take 0.36%. The V end was cut by 6 bases, the J end by 5 bases, with 16 bases between. The CDR3 covers 14 residues. Per germline, CDR1 MNHEY and CDR2 SMNVEV (reference sequence).

Specimen: naive CD4+ T cells sorted from blood. Subset noted: CD45RA+ positively selected. The rearrangement links TRBV27 to TRBJ1-1, with D maybe TRBD1 (5 bases). This sequence originates from a man aged 30 to 39 in good health. CDR3 residues: CASSPGTYWTEAFF. CDR3 bases: TGTGCCAGCAGCCCCGGGACCTACTGGACTGAAGCTTTCTTT.